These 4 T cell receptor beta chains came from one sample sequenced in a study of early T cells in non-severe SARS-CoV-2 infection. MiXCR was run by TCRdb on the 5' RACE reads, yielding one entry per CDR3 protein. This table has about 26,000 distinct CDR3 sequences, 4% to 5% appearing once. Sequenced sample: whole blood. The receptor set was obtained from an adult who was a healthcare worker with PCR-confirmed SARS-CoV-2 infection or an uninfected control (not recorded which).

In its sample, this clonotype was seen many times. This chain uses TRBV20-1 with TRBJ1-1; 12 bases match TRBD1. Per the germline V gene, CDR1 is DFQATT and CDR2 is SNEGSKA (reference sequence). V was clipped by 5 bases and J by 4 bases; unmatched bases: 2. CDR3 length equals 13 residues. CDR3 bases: TGCAGTGCTGGGACAGGGGGCGGCACTGAAGCTTTCTTT. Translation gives CSAGTGGGTEAFF.

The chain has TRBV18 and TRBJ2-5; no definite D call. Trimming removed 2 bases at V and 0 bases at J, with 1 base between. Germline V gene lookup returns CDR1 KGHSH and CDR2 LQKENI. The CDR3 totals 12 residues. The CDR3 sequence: CASSPNQETQYF. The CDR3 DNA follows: TGTGCCAGCTCACCAAACCAAGAGACCCAGTACTTC.

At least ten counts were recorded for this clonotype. This chain's CDR3 is CSVDRQGYGYTF. CDR3 bases: TGCAGCGTTGACCGACAGGGCTATGGCTACACCTTC. V is TRBV29-1 and J is TRBJ1-2; TRBD1 aligns across 7 bases. Germline trimming cut 3 bases from V and 4 bases from J; bases unmatched to any gene: 2. This CDR3 has 12 amino acids. CDR1 and CDR2 (germline): SQVTM, ANQGSEA.

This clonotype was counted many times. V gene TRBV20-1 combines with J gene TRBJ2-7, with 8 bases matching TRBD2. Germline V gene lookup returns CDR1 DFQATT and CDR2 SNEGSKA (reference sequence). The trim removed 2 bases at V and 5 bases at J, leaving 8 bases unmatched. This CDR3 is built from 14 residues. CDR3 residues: CSARSAGGVHEQYF. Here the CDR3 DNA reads TGCAGTGCTAGATCGGCGGGAGGTGTCCACGAGCAGTACTTC.